The table lists the clone carrying this TCR beta chain with a count of one. The data were obtained in a study of cytotoxic CD8 clonotypes in ibrutinib-treated CLL. Across the whole study: There were, on average, over 250,000 productive templates and 94,082 productive rearrangements per sample.

This CDR3 spans 16 amino acids. V lost 3 bases to trimming and J lost 6 bases; unmatched junction nucleotides: 14. Per germline, CDR1 MGHRA and CDR2 YSYEKL. Libraries were prepared by immunoSEQ multiplex PCR; TCRdb keeps only in-frame clonotypes and omits some of them. The table records tens of thousands of clones, about 82% of them present only once. Here the sequenced sample was PBMCs, taken after 24 months of ibrutinib treatment. This chain links TRBV4-1 with TRBJ2-7, with 7 bases that match TRBD2. The sequence derives from a human donor with chronic lymphocytic leukemia. The CDR3 DNA reads as TGCGCCAGCAGCCAGGGCCGCGGGACTACCGCCGGCGAGCAGTACTTC. Translation gives CASSQGRGTTAGEQYF.